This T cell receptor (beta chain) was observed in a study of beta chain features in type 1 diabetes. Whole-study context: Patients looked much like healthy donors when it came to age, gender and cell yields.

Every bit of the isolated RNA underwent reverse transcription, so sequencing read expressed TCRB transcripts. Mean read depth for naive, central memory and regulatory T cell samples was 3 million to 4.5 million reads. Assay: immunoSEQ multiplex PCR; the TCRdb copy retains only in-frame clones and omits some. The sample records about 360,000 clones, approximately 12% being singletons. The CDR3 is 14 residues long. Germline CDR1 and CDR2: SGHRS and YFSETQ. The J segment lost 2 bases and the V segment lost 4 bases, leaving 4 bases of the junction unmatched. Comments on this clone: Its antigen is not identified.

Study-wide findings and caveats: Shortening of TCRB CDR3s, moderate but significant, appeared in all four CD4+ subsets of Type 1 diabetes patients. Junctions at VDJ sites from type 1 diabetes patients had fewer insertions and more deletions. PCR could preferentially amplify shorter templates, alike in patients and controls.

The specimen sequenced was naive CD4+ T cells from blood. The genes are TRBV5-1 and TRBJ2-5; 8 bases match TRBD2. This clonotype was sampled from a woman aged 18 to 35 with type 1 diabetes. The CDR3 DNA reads TGCGCCAGCAGCCATACTAGCGGACAAGAGACCCAGTACTTC. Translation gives CASSHTSGQETQYF.